These 15 T cell receptor beta chains were all obtained from the same sample, sequenced in a study of OX40 agonist ivuxolimab in advanced cancers. Using immunoSEQ multiplex PCR, the repertoire was profiled, and TCRdb retains in-frame clones only, with some absent. The sample has 70,000 to 80,000 clones; 90% to 95% are singletons. The material was CD4+ or CD8+ T cells sorted from blood, obtained in a trial of the OX40 agonist ivuxolimab. The receptor source for this set is an adult with an advanced solid tumor such as melanoma, head and neck, liver or kidney cancer.

The chain recombines TRBV28 with TRBJ2-1; possibly TRBD1 for D (6 bases). The germline V gene encodes CDR1 MDHEN and CDR2 SYDVKM. This CDR3 spans 13 amino acids. Trimming cost V 6 bases and J 6 bases, with 12 bases left between them. CDR3: CASSLRGINEQFF. In DNA, the CDR3 is TGTGCCAGCAGCCTCAGGGGAATCAATGAGCAGTTCTTC.

This chain links TRBV30 with TRBJ2-3, with D uncertain. CDR1 and CDR2 (germline): GTSNPN, SVGIG (reference sequence). Trimming stripped 0 bases from V and 5 bases from J, with 3 bases between. The CDR3 is made up of 11 amino acids. CDR3 residues: CAWSVQDTQYF. The DNA of the CDR3 is TGTGCCTGGAGTGTACAAGATACGCAGTATTTT.

CDR3 coding DNA: TGTGCCAGCCTGGGAGTCTATGGCTACACCTTC. Protein product: CASLGVYGYTF. This sequence joins TRBV21-1 and TRBJ1-2. TRBV21-1 is designated a pseudogene. This CDR3 has 11 amino acids.

This sequence joins TRBV4-1 and TRBJ2-7, with D perhaps TRBD1 (5 bases). Germline V gene lookup returns CDR1 MGHRA and CDR2 YSYEKL. This CDR3 spans 15 amino acids. V gave up 0 bases and J gave up 4 bases, with 13 bases separating them. In DNA form, the CDR3 reads TGCGCCAGCAGCCAAGACGCACAGGAGACTTACGAGCAGTACTTC. Translation gives CASSQDAQETYEQYF.

The chain links TRBV7-3 to TRBJ2-2; D is possibly TRBD1 (5 bases). Germline lookup yields CDR1 SGHTA and CDR2 FQGTGA. The CDR3 totals 14 residues. Trimming cost V 5 bases and J 6 bases, with 13 bases left between them. The CDR3 sequence: CASSVARAAGELFF. CDR3 in DNA: TGTGCCAGCAGCGTAGCCAGGGCGGCCGGGGAGCTGTTTTTT.

The V and J genes are TRBV28 and TRBJ2-1; D unresolved. Trimming cost V 6 bases and J 2 bases, with 14 bases left between them. CDR1 MDHEN and CDR2 SYDVKM come from the germline V gene. The length of the CDR3 is 15 residues. CDR3 sequence reads: CASSLRHDAYNEQFF. The DNA of the CDR3 is TGTGCCAGCAGCCTACGACATGACGCCTACAATGAGCAGTTCTTC.

The rearrangement uses TRBV11-2 and TRBJ1-5; tentative D call: TRBD1 (6 bases). The germline CDR1 and CDR2 sequences are SGHAT and FQNNGV. V lost 5 bases and J 6 bases, leaving 17 bases between the germline ends. The CDR3 has 15 residues. CDR3 in DNA: TGTGCCAGCAGCAGGGACACCGGGGCCCGTCAGCCCCAGCATTTT. It codes for CASSRDTGARQPQHF.

By sample share, this clone is medium-sized. CDR3 DNA: TGTGCCAGCAGAGGAACAGCGGGAGGCACAGATACGCAGTATTTT. Amino acids: CASRGTAGGTDTQYF. The rearrangement uses TRBV6-4 and TRBJ2-3, with 8 positions matching TRBD2. V was clipped by 6 bases and J by 1 base; unmatched bases: 6. Germline lookup yields CDR1 MRHNA and CDR2 SNTAGT. The CDR3 length is 15 residues.

The chain's CDR3 is CASSFSDVYNEQFF. CDR3 bases: TGTGCCAGTAGTTTCTCGGACGTCTACAATGAGCAGTTCTTC. The V call is TRBV19, the J call TRBJ2-1, with D unresolved. The ends were cut back, 5 bases at V and 3 bases at J, with 11 bases in the middle. CDR1 and CDR2 (germline): LNHDA, SQIVND (reference sequence). This CDR3 has 14 residues.

The chain recombines TRBV5-6 with TRBJ2-5, with unresolved D. Trimming left V 3 bases short and J 3 bases short, with 15 bases between. The germline gives CDR1 SGHDT, CDR2 YYEEEE. CDR3 length: 15 amino acids. The DNA of the CDR3 is TGTGCCAGCAGCTCCCAGGCTAGTATGGAAGAGACCCAGTACTTC. This sequence encodes CASSSQASMEETQYF.

The chain couples TRBV6-5 to TRBJ1-1; the D is unclear. V was shortened by 6 bases and J by 3 bases, with 11 bases between the two germline ends. The CDR3 extends over 13 amino acids. CDR1 is MNHEY and CDR2 is SVGAGI in the germline V gene. CDR3 nucleotides: TGTGCCAGCAGCCCATACGGTTACACTGAAGCTTTCTTT. Encoded protein: CASSPYGYTEAFF.

The genes are TRBV30 and TRBJ1-4, with TRBD1 matching 10 bases. The CDR3 has 14 residues. From germline, CDR1 is GTSNPN and CDR2 SVGIG (reference sequence). V trimming: 5 bases; J trimming: 6 bases; junction bases outside the gene matches: 6. The CDR3: CAWDAGTGDEKLFF. CDR3 DNA sequence: TGTGCCTGGGACGCCGGGACAGGGGATGAAAAACTGTTTTTT.

The J gene is TRBJ2-1, the V gene TRBV9, with a weak D call TRBD2 (6 bases). Germline CDR1 and CDR2: SGDLS and YYNGEE. The CDR3 length is 12 residues. V lost 4 bases and J lost 8, with 10 bases in between. The CDR3 nucleotides read TGTGCCAGCAGCCTACCGGGGGATGAGCAGTTCTTC. As protein: CASSLPGDEQFF.

The V and J genes are TRBV19 and TRBJ2-3, with 10 bases lining up with TRBD2. The CDR3 runs to 16 residues. V shed 1 base, J shed 3 bases, and the junction held 4 bases outside the gene matches. The germline CDR1 and CDR2 sequences are LNHDA and SQIVND (reference sequence). The CDR3 region has the DNA TGTGCCAGTAGTATAGGGGCTAGCGGGAGTACAGATACGCAGTATTTT. Its translation is CASSIGASGSTDTQYF.

This chain joins TRBV7-9 and TRBJ1-5, with unresolved D. Between the trimmed V and J ends, which lost 0 bases and 0 bases, there was a span of 6 bases. Germline CDR1 and CDR2: SEHNR and FQNEAQ (reference sequence). The CDR3 totals 15 residues. For the CDR3, the DNA is TGTGCCAGCAGCTTAGCGGATTATAGCAATCAGCCCCAGCATTTT. This codes for CASSLADYSNQPQHF.